Listed here are 20 T cell receptor beta chains from one sample, sequenced in a study of T cells after yellow fever vaccination (dated by TCRdb to the late 2010s). Library creation used 5' RACE. Sequencing relied on an Illumina NovaSeq 6000. TCRdb ran its own pipeline on the public reads, namely fastp trimming at Q25 and MiXCR clone calling, and kept in-frame beta chains. Rows with a matching CDR3 protein are joined into one entry that keeps the most common DNA and genes. Across this sample there are 250,000 or so distinct CDR3 sequences, with approximately 3.5% seen only once. About 20% of the sample belongs to the ten largest clones. The treatment or condition tag for this specimen amounts to: live attenuated yellow fever vaccine strain. The source was PBMCs, collected 15 days after the yellow fever booster vaccination. Receptors were obtained from a man aged 18 to 29 who received the YFV17D yellow fever vaccine.

This clonotype has only a few counts. The rearrangement uses TRBV18 and TRBJ1-3, with a possible D match to TRBD1 (5 bases). Germline-derived CDR1 and CDR2 are KGHSH and LQKENI. V lost 1 base and J 0 bases, leaving 13 bases between the germline ends. This CDR3 is built from 17 residues. CDR3 in DNA: TGTGCCAGCTCACCACGTATCGCAGGGAGCTCTGGAAACACCATATATTTT. This gives the protein CASSPRIAGSSGNTIYF.

This clonotype was detected ten times or more. The V and J genes are TRBV5-6 and TRBJ2-7; 13 bases are a match to TRBD2. Germline lookup yields CDR1 SGHDT and CDR2 YYEEEE. The V gene end was trimmed by 9 bases and the J gene end by 3 bases; junction bases not matched to a gene: 3. The CDR3 is 13 residues long. The CDR3 DNA reads as TGTGCCAAGGGACTAGCGGGGTTCTACGAGCAGTACTTC. This encodes CAKGLAGFYEQYF.

Ten or more counts support this clonotype. This sequence joins TRBV19 and TRBJ2-2; 11 positions agree with TRBD2. The V segment lost 8 bases and the J segment 1 base; nucleotides outside the gene matches: 6. CDR3 length: 16 amino acids. CDR1 is LNHDA, CDR2 SQIVND, per germline (reference sequence). CDR3 bases: TGTGCCAGTGGTCTAGCGGGGGGCATGAACACCGGGGAGCTGTTTTTT. It encodes CASGLAGGMNTGELFF.

This clonotype was seen at least ten times. This chain connects TRBV4-2 to TRBJ1-2; D call uncertain. The V and J ends lost 2 bases and 4 bases respectively, with 14 bases between them. The CDR3 extends over 15 amino acids. Germline-derived CDR1 and CDR2 are LGHNA and YNFKEQ. The CDR3 is CASSQIPAGGYGYTF. CDR3 in DNA: TGTGCCAGCAGCCAAATCCCGGCAGGCGGCTATGGCTACACCTTC.

This clonotype was counted many times. This rearrangement joins TRBV20-1 to TRBJ2-2, with TRBD2 matching 8 bases. V shed 8 bases, J shed 0 bases, and the junction held 5 bases outside the gene matches. The CDR3 runs 14 residues. Germline V gene sequence: CDR1 DFQATT, CDR2 SNEGSKA (reference sequence). The CDR3 DNA sequence: TGCAGTTCCCCGGGAGGGACGAACACCGGGGAGCTGTTTTTT. Protein: CSSPGGTNTGELFF.

The chain uses TRBV18 and TRBJ2-5, with D possibly being TRBD2 (6 bases). Trimming pared 3 bases from V and 5 bases from J, leaving 13 bases between. The CDR3 totals 14 residues. Germline CDR1 KGHSH, CDR2 LQKENI. The CDR3 loop is CASSPMREAETQYF. CDR3 in DNA: TGTGCCAGCTCACCCATGAGGGAGGCGGAGACCCAGTACTTC.

The chain joins TRBV12-3 or TRBV12-4 to TRBJ2-1, with D tentatively TRBD2 (6 bases). CDR3 length: 13 residues. V was shortened by 4 bases and J by 8 bases, with 12 bases between the two germline ends. CDR3 amino acids: CASSWGTGDEQFF. The CDR3 bases are TGTGCCAGCAGTTGGGGGACGGGAGATGAGCAGTTCTTC.

This clonotype has more than one count but fewer than ten. The rearrangement uses TRBV15 and TRBJ2-7; D is uncertain. CDR3 length: 13 residues. Germline assignment: CDR1 LNHNV and CDR2 YYDKDF (reference sequence). V dropped 0 bases and J dropped 4 bases, with 7 bases sitting between them. CDR3 amino acids: CATSRDELYEQYV. CDR3 bases: TGTGCCACCAGCAGAGATGAGTTGTACGAGCAGTACGTC.

In its sample, this clonotype was seen many times. The chain employs TRBV5-1 and TRBJ2-5, with D unresolved. The CDR3 loop spans 15 amino acids. Germline V gene sequence: CDR1 SGHRS, CDR2 YFSETQ. Deletions cut 4 bases from V and 5 bases from J, with 18 bases between. The CDR3 loop is CASSPTASFQETQYF. The CDR3 bases are TGCGCCAGCAGCCCGACGGCGTCCTTCCAGGAGACCCAGTACTTC.

This clonotype was observed many times. This chain uses TRBV12-3 or TRBV12-4 with TRBJ2-2; the D gene is possibly TRBD2 (6 bases). V lost 0 bases and J 0 bases, leaving 11 bases between the germline ends. There are 17 residues in the CDR3. The CDR3 sequence is CASSLARGHANTGELFF. CDR3 coding DNA: TGTGCCAGCAGTTTAGCGCGGGGTCACGCGAACACCGGGGAGCTGTTTTTT.

This clonotype was detected ten times or more. V and J are TRBV20-1 and TRBJ2-5, with TRBD2 matching 7 bases. Germline CDR1 is DFQATT and CDR2 is SNEGSKA (reference sequence). The V and J ends lost 5 bases and 7 bases, in that order; junction bases with no gene match: 16. The CDR3 is 15 amino acids. The CDR3 bases are TGCAGTGCTCCTGACAGCCGCGGGGGTGGGGGGACCCAGTACTTC. Translating it yields CSAPDSRGGGGTQYF.

The V and J genes are TRBV3-1 and TRBJ2-2; D remains unclear. The CDR3 totals 15 residues. The V gene's germline CDR1 is LGHDT and CDR2 YNNKEL (reference sequence). Between the trimmed V and J ends, which lost 3 bases and 0 bases, there was a span of 8 bases. CDR3 sequence reads: CASSQRQPNTGELFF. The CDR3 DNA reads TGTGCCAGCAGCCAGCGGCAACCGAACACCGGGGAGCTGTTTTTT. The full variable domain, with the rest looked up from reference TRBV3-1 and TRBJ2-2, is DTAVSQTPKYLVTQMGNDKSIKCEQNLGHDTMYWYKQDSKKFLKIMFSYNNKELIINETVPNRFSPKSPDKAHLNLHINSLELGDSAVYFCASSQRQPNTGELFFGEGSRLTVL.

This chain uses TRBV7-2 with TRBJ2-1, with 7 bases fitting TRBD1. This CDR3 spans 16 amino acids. J was trimmed by 6 bases and V by 3 bases; bases with no gene match: 11. Germline lookup yields CDR1 SGHTA and CDR2 FQGNSA. This CDR3 reads CASSFYRGSAFNEQFF. The CDR3 DNA follows: TGTGCCAGCAGCTTCTACAGGGGTTCCGCTTTCAATGAGCAGTTCTTC.

This chain connects TRBV5-6 to TRBJ1-4; 8 bases map to TRBD1. The length of the CDR3 is 14 residues. Germline V gene lookup returns CDR1 SGHDT and CDR2 YYEEEE. Germline trimming cut 2 bases from V and 4 bases from J; bases unmatched to any gene: 1. The CDR3 DNA is TGTGCCAGCAGCTTACAGGGGGTTAATGAAAAACTGTTTTTT. Its protein product is CASSLQGVNEKLFF. Full variable domain (rest looked up from reference TRBV5-6 and TRBJ1-4): DAGVTQSPTHLIKTRGQQVTLRCSPKSGHDTVSWYQQALGQGPQFIFQYYEEEERQRGNFPDRFSGHQFPNYSSELNVNALLLGDSALYLCASSLQGVNEKLFFGSGTQLSVL.

In its sample, this clonotype was seen many times. V usage is TRBV6-5 and J usage is TRBJ2-3; D might be TRBD1 or TRBD2, each matching 5 bases. The CDR3 is made up of 14 amino acids. Germline CDR1 is MNHEY and CDR2 is SVGAGI. Between the trimmed V and J ends, which lost 2 bases and 4 bases, there was a span of 10 bases. The CDR3 DNA follows: TGTGCCAGCAGTTACCGGGACGCCTCAGATACGCAGTATTTT. It is translated as CASSYRDASDTQYF.

This clonotype was seen at least ten times. The CDR3 reads CSARVPQETQYF. CDR3 nucleotides: TGCAGTGCTAGGGTCCCTCAAGAGACCCAGTACTTC. This chain joins TRBV20-1 and TRBJ2-5; D remains ambiguous. CDR1 DFQATT and CDR2 SNEGSKA come from the germline V gene (reference sequence). Trimming left V 3 bases short and J 2 bases short, with 7 bases between. This CDR3 is 12 amino acids long.

This clonotype appeared many times. This chain connects TRBV5-1 to TRBJ1-2, with unresolved D. With 0 bases removed from V and 2 bases from J, the gap between germline ends came to 8 bases. This CDR3 has 14 amino acids. Per the germline V gene, CDR1 is SGHRS and CDR2 is YFSETQ. The CDR3 region is CASSLAIGNYGYTF. The CDR3 coding sequence is TGCGCCAGCAGCTTGGCGATCGGGAACTATGGCTACACCTTC. The full variable domain, in which reference TRBV5-1 and TRBJ1-2 provide the parts outside the CDR3, is KAGVTQTPRYLIKTRGQQVTLSCSPISGHRSVSWYQQTPGQGLQFLFEYFSETQRNKGNFPGRFSGRQFSNSRSEMNVSTLELGDSALYLCASSLAIGNYGYTFGSGTRLTVV.

This clonotype was seen a handful of times. This chain joins TRBV20-1 and TRBJ2-7, with D perhaps TRBD2 (5 bases). The CDR3 extends over 14 amino acids. CDR1 is DFQATT and CDR2 is SNEGSKA in the germline V gene (reference sequence). Trimming took off 1 base at V and 2 bases at J, with 12 bases between the two ends. The CDR3 here is CSARASRPPYEQYV. CDR3 sequence (DNA): TGCAGTGCTAGAGCTAGCCGCCCCCCCTACGAGCAGTACGTC.

Points on this clonotype: This may stem from a read error, because a much larger clone lies one nucleotide away. The CDR3 DNA reads as TGTGTCAGCAGCTCCCAGGGGGGGGACTACACAGATACGCAGTATTTT. Residues: CVSSSQGGDYTDTQYF. The V and J genes are TRBV5-4 and TRBJ2-3; D may correspond to TRBD1 or TRBD2 (7 bases each). This CDR3 spans 16 amino acids. Per the germline V gene, CDR1 is SGHNT and CDR2 is YYREEE (reference sequence).

This clonotype was observed many times. The rearrangement links TRBV20-1 to TRBJ1-6; no firm D call. Trimming took 5 bases from V and 0 from J, leaving 14 bases between them. This CDR3 is built from 16 residues. Germline V CDR1 and CDR2: DFQATT, SNEGSKA (reference sequence). Here the CDR3 DNA reads TGCAGTGCTCGGATGGGCGGACGCTCCTATAATTCACCCCTCCACTTT. Protein product: CSARMGGRSYNSPLHF.